This TCR beta chain was identified during a study of blood T cell repertoires in COVID-19 (dated by TCRdb to the early 2020s). General notes on the study: Samples covering the acute and convalescent phases of COVID-19 were provided by collaborators in the United States, Italy and Spain. Nearly every sample came with metadata listing a de-identified subject ID, COVID-19 status, age in years and sex. The repertoires were released in a freely available public database meant as a resource for research on the immune response to SARS-CoV-2. The samples were drawn from two sources: the first 160 participants of the ongoing ImmuneRACE study, and over 1,000 subjects contributed by 6 global collaborators. HLA class I and class II types, where available, came from metadata supplied by the sample provider rather than from assay-based typing. Subjects who had been exposed to COVID-19, were actively infected with it, or had recovered from it provided the deeply sampled blood TCRbeta repertoires that made up the dataset. The prospective study material was composed of cDNA or gDNA derived from T cells, B-cell-depleted T cells, or PBMCs. On the study overall, not on this receptor specifically: The amount of clinical and demographic metadata varied by source and participant and was provided uncurated.

In the prospective study, participants were roughly 18 to 95 years old, resided in 20 to 30 geographic areas of the United States, and were enrolled through a virtual design. In the prospective study, participants were assigned to cohorts based on the clinical history participants reported in a screening survey and a study questionnaire. Recovered participants in ImmuneRACE Cohort 3 were defined by two consecutive negative NP/OP PCR tests, clearance by a healthcare professional, or resolution of symptoms. Each participant in the prospective study had whole blood, serum and a nasopharyngeal or oropharyngeal swab collected by mobile phlebotomists. Prospective study participants could optionally give additional blood draws and questionnaires over an approximately 2-month period. Before DNA extraction, blood samples from the prospective study were shipped at room temperature or frozen. This clone was observed a single time. Its specific antigen is unknown. No much larger clone exists at a distance of one base, and base qualities are not known.

TCRbeta CDR3 regions were amplified from genomic DNA using the immunoSEQ Assay, a bias-controlled multiplex PCR. On the authors' methods: The number of nucleated cells in each sample was estimated from the amplification of reference gene primers within the assay. To quantify the absolute abundance of each unique TCRbeta CDR3 rearrangement, sequence reads were collapsed and filtered. For each sample, productive Simpson clonality was calculated as the square root of Simpson's diversity index across productive rearrangements. TCRdb retrieved this table from immuneACCESS and kept in-frame rearrangements only. Not all clones are present; in checked studies, unresolved V genes account for under half, and no reason is known for the remainder. V and J calls and clone size are given by that table; D and trimming were obtained from the DNA. This sample has fewer than 400,000 clones in its table, and approximately 85% of those were observed once. The ten biggest clones cover roughly 2.3% of the sample.

The junction shows trimming of 2 bases on V and 0 bases on J, and the gene matches do not reach 13 bases of it. From a lookup of the germline V gene, CDR1 and CDR2 are MNHEY and SVGEGT. Spanning cysteine to phenylalanine, the CDR3 consists of 19 amino acids. Only CDR3 DNA is held: 57 bases, read in frame from base 1. The receptor was isolated from a man aged 25-40 years who had recovered from COVID-19. The sequenced material came from PBMCs or T cells enriched from blood (not recorded which). The sequence links TRBV6-2 or TRBV6-3 to TRBJ1-3, and TRBD1 aligns with 7 junction nucleotides. The nucleotides are TGTGCCAGCAGTTACCGACCGGACAGGACTTGGACCTCTGGAAACACCATATATTTT. It translates to CASSYRPDRTWTSGNTIYF.